Here is one TCR beta chain with its context. No cognate antigen has been identified for it. No base quality information exists; no much larger clone differs at one position. In total, just over 650 healthy bone marrow donors made up the cohort. At the time of sampling, every cohort member was nominally healthy, though immune exposures that went unrecorded were likely present. The donor tested CMV seropositive and was one of the 289 seropositive cohort members. A peripheral blood sample was collected from each donor, and TCR beta sequencing was performed on peripheral blood mononuclear cells. Genomic DNA was extracted from the blood cell samples with the Qiagen DNeasy Blood Extraction Kit. This specimen comes from a study of cytomegalovirus exposure and HLA in healthy donors (dated by TCRdb to about 2017). Turning to the overall study: According to an earlier analysis of a few hundred of the donors, some 170 million T cells yielded 117 million unique TCR beta sequences and approximately 280 Gb of sequence data. About 280 gigabases of sequencing data and about 92 million unique TCR sequences made up an early release that covered approximately 700 HLA-typed donors. Rather than drawing on any new phenotypic data, the later analysis identified candidate immune exposures from TCR beta sequences and the way those sequences occurred across donors. The aim of the study was to test whether cataloging public T cell receptors could identify signatures of past pathogen exposure. Among the roughly 380 genotyped donors, approximately 82% belonged to the genetic ancestry cluster associated with self-reported Caucasian donors. In addition to the first cohort of 666 subjects, a separate validation cohort of over 90 different subjects was used. About five DR-DQ haplotypes were treated as single units for association and clustering because of strong linkage in the cohort. Among around 400 genotyped donors of the cohort, an average of about 220,000 unique TCR beta nucleotide sequences was sequenced per donor, of which about 19% were non-productive. A later genetic analysis took genome-wide SNP genotypes for about three fifths of the roughly 670 donors and used that subset as a discovery cohort. A later analysis re-examined previously published TCR beta repertoires from around 670 donors and added high-resolution HLA genotyping to investigate patterns of TCR occurrence. To predict cytomegalovirus infection status, the study combined high-throughput TCR immunosequencing, statistical association of individual TCRs with disease status, and machine learning. Class I and class II HLA loci were covered by the typing at four-digit resolution. The number of typed donors differed by locus: about 620-640 for A, B, C, DRB1 and DQB1; approximately 530 for DQA1; approximately 600 for DPA1; and around 470 for DPB1. The T cell repertoires of some 670 subjects were profiled by immunosequencing and related to cytomegalovirus serostatus. Alongside the repertoire data, information on donor age, sex, ethnicity and CMV serostatus was compiled. All discovery cohort repertoires had been generated on a single sequencing platform. To decide whether each TCR beta V gene segment behaved as functional or pseudogenic, an earlier analysis of approximately 590 of the donors relied on high-throughput TCR beta sequencing.

The library was produced with the immunoSEQ multiplex PCR assay. The multiplex PCR relied on a mix of 60 forward primers for TCR Vbeta segments and 13 reverse primers for TCR Jbeta segments. A multiplex PCR assay on genomic DNA amplified the CDR3 region of rearranged TCR beta genes. The Illumina HiSeq System was used to sequence the amplified TCR beta libraries as 87-base-pair reads. The study's processing was this. In a later analysis, some 80 million unique TCR beta chains were counted across the roughly 670 repertoires, and roughly 11 million of these chains were shared by at least two donors. Raw reads were error-corrected and collapsed into unique sequences by a nearest-neighbor algorithm in which closely related sequences were merged to remove PCR and sequencing errors. CDR3 sequences were aligned to IMGT reference sequences to assign V, D and J gene segments. For a sequence to be retained, a match of at least six nucleotides to both a V gene segment and a J gene segment was required. Rearrangements were classified as productive when the CDR3 lacked stop codons and remained in frame with V and J, and all other rearrangements were classified as non-productive. CDR3 was defined according to IMGT convention as the region running from the second conserved V-encoded cysteine to the conserved J-encoded phenylalanine. The earlier analysis of some 540 of the donors excluded any sequence lacking an unambiguous match to a single V gene segment. An earlier analysis of 587 of the donors called V segments functional above 56.7% productive rearrangements and segregating when the between-donor standard deviation exceeded 5%. A statistical classification framework was developed to diagnose cytomegalovirus status using the catalog of TCR beta chain sequences. In a later analysis, V and J genes were assigned by comparing TCR nucleotide sequences against IMGT/GENE-DB human TR gene sequences. The TCRdist pipeline was used in a later analysis to assign CDR3 sequences and most-parsimonious VDJ recombination scenarios. In a later analysis, each TCR beta chain was defined by its CDR3 amino acid sequence together with its V-gene family, and reads without a unique V-gene family were excluded. To address suspected cross-contamination and a sequencing artifact, a later analysis removed 550 to 750 highly shared, low-generation-probability nucleotide sequences. A later analysis calculated a clonal expansion index for each public chain from normalized within-repertoire ranks of inferred template counts. Generation probabilities in a later analysis came from a VDJ recombination model fitted to out-of-frame rearrangements, and those results were checked against IGoR. A later analysis scored TCR-TCR, TCR-HLA and TCR-CMV co-occurrence with hypergeometric tests, applying a repertoire-size bias correction to TCR pairs. In a later analysis, false discovery rates were estimated by permuting HLA or CMV assignments 20 times. In a later analysis, co-occurring TCRs were grouped using DBSCAN, with TCRdist sequence similarity added in when clustering inside HLA-allele-positive subsets. Repertoires with fewer than 30,000 or more than 120,000 public chains, plus five repertoires with anomalous nucleotide sharing, were excluded from co-occurrence clustering. TCRdb mirrors the immuneACCESS table, restricted to in-frame sequences. Some clones are absent from its copies; in checked studies, under half trace to an unresolved V gene, and the reason for the others is unknown. V, J and clone size derive from that table, while D and trimming were established from the DNA sequence. The table for this sample lists 150,000 to 170,000 clones; more than 75% of them were counted only once. The ten biggest clones cover around 13% of the sample.

Points the paper makes about the study in general: In a later genetic analysis, fewer N-insertions in productive TCRs were reported among donors in an Asian-associated ancestry cluster than the 666-donor mean. A later genetic analysis associated a missense DCLRE1C variant with V-gene and J-gene trimming of TCR beta chains, and an independent cohort replicated the association. Because counts were too low, 15 to 20 rarely observed V segments, including chromosome 9 orphons, were excluded from the earlier analysis of around 590 of the donors. According to a later analysis, most CMV-associated TCR beta chains appeared to be HLA-restricted, and the HLA associations seemed to be driven largely by CMV exposure. According to the authors, the approach could potentially be generalized to other disease states and immunological phenotypes. Only TCR beta chains were sequenced in this cohort, and the absence of alpha or paired-chain data limited detectable features. In vitro tests confirmed that three of the cytomegalovirus-associated TCR beta chains recognize cytomegalovirus antigens. In a later analysis, TCR association rates were found to vary across HLA loci, with the most associated TCRs seen for DRB1 alleles and the fewest for HLA-C alleles. A later analysis associated about 17,000 TCR beta sequences with specific HLA alleles at a false discovery rate of 0.05. When HLA alleles, especially DR and DQ, strongly co-occurred, attributing TCR associations to individual alleles was difficult. Some IMGT-functional V segments, including TRBV6-2 and TRBV6-3, could not be distinguished by the 87-base-pair reads and were therefore excluded. Immune exposure information for the cohort was limited to CMV serostatus. The study gave a list of more than 150 TCR beta chains associated with cytomegalovirus. A further reported finding was that TCR beta sequences accurately predicted the HLA-A and HLA-B alleles for most subjects in the first cohort. In an earlier analysis of around 600 of the donors, most TCR beta V segments were observed in productive rearrangements about 87% or about 30% of the time, broadly matching IMGT annotations. Sequencing depth was assumed to be roughly uniform across donors in the presence/absence analyses, though that assumption may not hold. A later analysis found that HLA-associated TCR beta chains were more clonally expanded and had lower generation probabilities than equally common non-associated chains. The sequencing pipeline was judged likely to have produced a cluster of highly shared sequence variants as a technical artifact. Cytomegalovirus status was reported to be diagnosed by the classifier with high specificity and sensitivity in both the original and validation cohorts. According to a later analysis, parvovirus B19, influenza, CMV and Epstein-Barr virus appeared linked to several top co-occurrence clusters. Most TCR sequences were observed very rarely across donors, whereas some public TCRs were present in many individuals. Linkage disequilibrium might explain the correlated functional status among segregating V segments, but an unknown experimental factor could not be excluded. Because HLA typing was missing for some donors at each locus, association tests included only the typed subset.

The germline V gene supplies CDR1 LGHNA and CDR2 YNFKEQ. Deletion took 0 bases off V and 0 bases off J, with a span of 9 bases between the germline ends. Including cysteine and phenylalanine, the CDR3 has 15 amino acids. Just CDR3 DNA is preserved here, 45 bases in frame from base 1. The source of this sequence is a man under 40 in good health and CMV-seropositive. The V gene is TRBV4-2 and the J gene is TRBJ2-7; no D gene can be assigned with confidence. The specimen was PBMCs. CDR3 loop: CASSQEGGSSYEQYF. The DNA sequence is TGTGCCAGCAGCCAAGAAGGCGGTAGCTCCTACGAGCAGTACTTC.